A single sample is the source of the 30 T cell receptor beta chains below, sequenced in a study of CD8 T cells in ankylosing spondylitis. TCRdb re-called the 5' RACE reads through MiXCR, storing one row per CDR3 protein. The sample yields fewer than 250,000 distinct CDR3 sequences, over 9.5% seen once. Sequencing input: blood, either unsorted or a sorted T cell fraction (not recorded which). The receptors derive from a male donor with ankylosing spondylitis or in good health (not recorded which).

This clonotype showed up just a few times. The chain uses TRBV7-7 and TRBJ2-2, with TRBD2 matching 7 bases. The CDR3 has 15 residues. Germline V gene data show CDR1 as SSHAT and CDR2 as FNYEAQ (reference sequence). V shed 4 bases, J shed 4 bases, and the junction held 6 bases outside the gene matches. The CDR3 sequence is CASSYERGATGELFF. As DNA, the CDR3 is TGTGCCAGCAGCTACGAGCGGGGAGCCACCGGGGAGCTGTTTTTT.

This clonotype was recorded many times. This chain connects TRBV6-5 to TRBJ2-2; no firm D call. The germline V gene has CDR1 MNHEY and CDR2 SVGAGI. The CDR3 length is 12 residues. Trimming shortened V by 11 bases and J by 7 bases, and 14 bases separated the two germline ends. The CDR3 loop is CAGLGPDGELFF. The CDR3 DNA reads as TGTGCCGGCCTCGGGCCTGACGGGGAGCTGTTTTTT.

This clonotype was counted between two and nine times. This sequence joins TRBV14 and TRBJ2-7; D not resolved. The CDR3 is made up of 11 amino acids. Deletions cut 1 base from V and 9 bases from J, with 7 bases between. Germline lookup yields CDR1 SGHDN and CDR2 FVKESK. CDR3 coding DNA: TGTGCCAGCAGCCAAGCCAGGCTGCAGTACTTC. It is translated as CASSQARLQYF.

In this sample, this clonotype turned up many times. The chain couples TRBV7-9 to TRBJ2-5; D is possibly TRBD2 (5 bases). V was cut by 1 base and J by 5 bases, with 11 bases left in between. The CDR3 has 14 residues. Germline assignment: CDR1 SEHNR and CDR2 FQNEAQ (reference sequence). DNA of the CDR3: TGTGCCAGCAGCTTAGGAGGGTCTTGGGAGACCCAGTACTTC. Protein product: CASSLGGSWETQYF.

This clonotype occurred many times. V and J are TRBV5-1 and TRBJ2-6, with TRBD1 identical over 12 bases. Per the germline V gene, CDR1 is SGHRS and CDR2 is YFSETQ. V lost 5 bases and J lost 4; bases outside the gene matches: 13. This CDR3 has 19 amino acids. The CDR3 sequence: CASSGGMGQGAIGANVLTF. Written as DNA, the CDR3 is TGCGCCAGCAGTGGTGGAATGGGACAGGGGGCGATCGGGGCCAACGTCCTGACTTTC.

This clonotype has only a few counts. This chain links TRBV11-2 with TRBJ2-5; a weak D match, TRBD1 (5 bases). Deletions cut 4 bases from V and 5 bases from J, with 20 bases between. This CDR3 spans 16 amino acids. Looked up from germline, CDR1 is SGHAT and CDR2 is FQNNGV. The CDR3 DNA reads TGTGCCAGCAGCTCGATTAGGGGTCGCTTAGGGGAGACCCAGTACTTC. It specifies CASSSIRGRLGETQYF.

This clonotype was seen ten or more times. The V call is TRBV4-1, the J call TRBJ1-4; no firm D call. Trimming took 2 bases from V and 2 from J, leaving 9 bases between them. Germline CDR1 reads MGHRA; CDR2 reads YSYEKL. The CDR3 sequence is 15 residues long. The CDR3 DNA reads as TGCGCCAGCAGCCAAAGGGTAGGGACTAATGAAAAACTGTTTTTT. Translating gives CASSQRVGTNEKLFF.

This clonotype was observed many times. The chain combines TRBV5-1 with TRBJ2-4; 7 nucleotides match TRBD2. CDR3 length: 14 residues. The germline V gene encodes CDR1 SGHRS and CDR2 YFSETQ. The V segment lost 1 base and the J segment 5 bases; nucleotides outside the gene matches: 3. CDR3 residues: CASSLSGRENIQYF. Here the CDR3 DNA reads TGCGCCAGCAGCTTGAGTGGGAGGGAAAACATTCAGTACTTC.

The table lists this clonotype with many counts. The chain combines TRBV12-3 or TRBV12-4 with TRBJ2-1; maybe TRBD1 (7 bases). The V end was cut by 3 bases, the J end by 7 bases, with 16 bases between. CDR3 length equals 15 residues. CDR3 nucleotide sequence: TGTGCCAGCAGTTTCTTCGCAGGGGGGTATAATGAGCAGTTCTTC. Protein: CASSFFAGGYNEQFF.

This rearrangement joins TRBV2 to TRBJ2-7, with 8 bases matching TRBD1. Germline V gene sequence: CDR1 SNHLY, CDR2 FYNNEI. The CDR3 is 15 residues long. V was pared by 6 bases and J by 2 bases, with 9 bases of the junction left unmatched. This chain's CDR3 is CASRDVGQGAYEQYF. DNA for the CDR3: TGTGCCAGCAGGGATGTCGGACAGGGAGCCTACGAGCAGTACTTC.

This clonotype was observed many times. The chain joins TRBV7-9 to TRBJ1-4, with 7 bases fitting TRBD1. Trimming at V came to 1 base and at J to 7 bases, leaving 9 bases not matched to a gene. This CDR3 spans 16 amino acids. Germline CDR1 is SEHNR and CDR2 is FQNEAQ (reference sequence). This CDR3 is CASSLESRHRGEKLFF. The CDR3 DNA reads as TGTGCCAGCAGCTTAGAGTCCCGCCACAGGGGTGAAAAACTGTTTTTT. The complete variable domain, with remaining parts taken from reference TRBV7-9 and TRBJ1-4, reads DTGVSQNPRHKITKRGQNVTFRCDPISEHNRLYWYRQTLGQGPEFLTYFQNEAQLEKSRLLSDRFSAERPKGSFSTLEIQRTEQGDSAMYLCASSLESRHRGEKLFFGSGTQLSVL.

This clonotype was counted ten times or more. The V call is TRBV6-4, the J call TRBJ2-1, with 9 bases that match TRBD2. The CDR3 is made up of 14 amino acids. With V trimmed by 2 bases and J by 5 bases, 1 base remained unmatched. CDR1 is MRHNA and CDR2 is SNTAGT in the germline V gene. The CDR3 reads CASSDAGGHNEQFF. The CDR3 coding sequence is TGTGCCAGCAGTGACGCGGGGGGGCACAATGAGCAGTTCTTC.

This clonotype was detected ten times or more. The chain couples TRBV30 to TRBJ1-1, with D perhaps matching TRBD1 (6 bases). Germline-derived CDR1 and CDR2 are GTSNPN and SVGIG (reference sequence). V lost 0 bases and J 1 base, leaving 18 bases between the germline ends. The CDR3 runs to 17 residues. The CDR3 region is CAWSVLGQTLKNTEAFF. The DNA of the CDR3 is TGTGCCTGGAGTGTACTAGGACAGACCCTCAAGAACACTGAAGCTTTCTTT.

In this sample, this clonotype turned up many times. The limits of the CDR3 on the DNA are not certain, so only TCRdb's listed CDR3 is given. The rearrangement uses TRBV7-2 and TRBJ2-7; the listed D gene, TRBD2, was not tested against the DNA. Germline V gives CDR1 SGHTA, CDR2 FQGNSA. The CDR3 sequence runs 21 residues, both termini included. CDR3 residues: CASSLAISGPGLAGILNEQYF.

The sample holds a few counts of this clonotype. This chain joins TRBV11-2 and TRBJ2-5, with D perhaps TRBD1 or TRBD2 (5 bases each). With 5 bases removed from V and 11 bases from J, the gap between germline ends came to 18 bases. The CDR3 length is 13 residues. Germline V gene lookup returns CDR1 SGHAT and CDR2 FQNNGV. For the CDR3, the DNA is TGTGCCAGCAGCGAAAGGTTGGGGGACCGACAGTACTTC. This encodes CASSERLGDRQYF. The variable domain in full, completed from reference TRBV11-2 and TRBJ2-5, reads EAGVAQSPRYKIIEKRQSVAFWCNPISGHATLYWYQQILGQGPKLLIQFQNNGVVDDSQLPKDRFSAERLKGVDSTLKIQPAKLEDSAVYLCASSERLGDRQYFGPGTRLLVL.

In this sample, this clonotype turned up a few times. This chain joins TRBV3-1 and TRBJ2-6, with a weak D call TRBD2 (7 bases). With 1 base removed from V and 0 bases from J, the gap between germline ends came to 16 bases. The CDR3 spans 19 residues. Germline CDR1 and CDR2: LGHDT and YNNKEL (reference sequence). The CDR3 sequence: CASSQAWGGGTSGANVLTF. The CDR3 region has the DNA TGTGCCAGCAGCCAAGCCTGGGGCGGGGGCACCTCTGGGGCCAACGTCCTGACTTTC.

This clonotype occurred a few times. CDR3 amino acids: CASSAVGNSGNTIYF. The DNA of the CDR3 is TGTGCCAGCAGCGCGGTAGGAAACTCTGGAAACACCATATATTTT. The chain is built from TRBV5-5 and TRBJ1-3; D gene ambiguous. The CDR3 is 15 amino acids. CDR1 SGHKS and CDR2 YYEKEE come from the germline V gene (reference sequence). V lost 4 bases and J 0 bases, leaving 11 bases between the germline ends.

This clonotype was seen many times. The genes are TRBV7-2 and TRBJ2-1; D remains ambiguous. With 7 bases removed from V and 10 bases from J, the gap between germline ends came to 20 bases. Germline V gene lookup returns CDR1 SGHTA and CDR2 FQGNSA. CDR3 length: 14 residues. The CDR3 DNA reads TGTGCCAGCACTCCGGAGCCGTTTAAAAGCGAGCAGTTCTTC. Residues: CASTPEPFKSEQFF. The full variable domain, completed using reference TRBV7-2 and TRBJ2-1, is GAGVSQSPSNKVTEKGKDVELRCDPISGHTALYWYRQSLGQGLEFLIYFQGNSAPDKSGLPSDRFSAERTGGSVSTLTIQRTQQEDSAVYLCASTPEPFKSEQFFGPGTRLTVL.

This clonotype has a count of ten or more. The rearrangement uses TRBV20-1 and TRBJ1-1; perhaps TRBD1 as D (5 bases). The germline CDR1 and CDR2 sequences are DFQATT and SNEGSKA (reference sequence). The CDR3 loop spans 12 amino acids. The V gene lost 6 bases and the J gene lost 6 bases, with 14 bases spanning the gap. CDR3 nucleotide sequence: TGCAGTGCGGGTGACGTAGGGGCTGAAGCTTTCTTT. It codes for CSAGDVGAEAFF.

This clonotype was detected only a few times. The chain links TRBV6-5 to TRBJ2-7; D is unresolved. There are 14 residues in the CDR3. Trimming shortened V by 0 bases and J by 2 bases, and 8 bases separated the two germline ends. Germline CDR1 and CDR2: MNHEY and SVGAGI. CDR3 nucleotide sequence: TGTGCCAGCAGTTACTCGCCCAGGACCTACGAGCAGTACTTC. As protein: CASSYSPRTYEQYF.

This clonotype has a count of ten or more. CDR3 in DNA: TGCGCCAGCAGCATCAACGGGGGACGGGATGAGCAGTTCTTC. Translating gives CASSINGGRDEQFF. The V call is TRBV5-1, the J call TRBJ2-1, with D perhaps TRBD2 (6 bases). CDR3 length equals 14 residues. The V end was cut by 4 bases, the J end by 8 bases, with 16 bases between. Germline V lookup: CDR1 SGHRS, CDR2 YFSETQ.

A few counts support this clonotype. The chain uses TRBV6-1 and TRBJ2-2, with 8 bases identical to TRBD1. V lost 6 bases, J lost 4 bases, and 1 base stayed unmatched. The CDR3 extends over 13 amino acids. Germline V gene sequence: CDR1 MNHNS, CDR2 SASEGT. The CDR3 region has the DNA TGTGCCAGCAGGGGACAGGTCACCGGGGAGCTGTTTTTT. It yields the protein CASRGQVTGELFF.

This clonotype appeared many times. V usage is TRBV2 and J usage is TRBJ2-2, with TRBD1 identical over 8 bases. This CDR3 has 14 amino acids. V shed 4 bases and J 7 bases; nucleotides not matched to a gene: 5. Germline V gives CDR1 SNHLY, CDR2 FYNNEI. This chain's CDR3 is CASSARGLVGELFF. For the CDR3, the DNA is TGTGCCAGCAGTGCCAGGGGGCTAGTCGGGGAGCTGTTTTTT. Full variable domain (rest looked up from reference TRBV2 and TRBJ2-2): EPEVTQTPSHQVTQMGQEVILRCVPISNHLYFYWYRQILGQKVEFLVSFYNNEISEKSEIFDDQFSVERPDGSNFTLKIRSTKLEDSAMYFCASSARGLVGELFFGEGSRLTVL.

This clonotype occurred many times. This sequence joins TRBV7-9 and TRBJ1-4; D is unclear. The CDR3 covers 15 residues. Trimming took off 5 bases at V and 0 bases at J, with 10 bases between the two ends. CDR1 and CDR2 (germline): SEHNR, FQNEAQ (reference sequence). CDR3 in DNA: TGTGCCAGCAGCACCTACACTGCAACTAATGAAAAACTGTTTTTT. Amino acids: CASSTYTATNEKLFF. Looking up the rest from reference TRBV7-9 and TRBJ1-4 gives the full variable domain: DTGVSQNPRHKITKRGQNVTFRCDPISEHNRLYWYRQTLGQGPEFLTYFQNEAQLEKSRLLSDRFSAERPKGSFSTLEIQRTEQGDSAMYLCASSTYTATNEKLFFGSGTQLSVL.

This clonotype was counted ten times or more. The CDR3, as DNA: TGTGCCATCAGGCAGGGTCGCGAGCAGTACTTC. Translation gives CAIRQGREQYF. V and J are TRBV10-3 and TRBJ2-7; a weak D match, TRBD1 (5 bases). Trimming took off 6 bases at V and 6 bases at J, with 9 bases between the two ends. CDR1 is ENHRY and CDR2 is SYGVKD in the germline V gene. CDR3 size: 11 residues.

This chain connects TRBV6-1 to TRBJ1-2; TRBD1 aligns across 7 bases. CDR1 and CDR2 from the germline V gene are MNHNS and SASEGT. J was trimmed by 4 bases and V by 5 bases; bases with no gene match: 7. The CDR3 sequence is 14 residues long. CDR3 DNA: TGTGCCAGCAGTTCCCGACAGGGCGGCTATGGCTACACCTTC. Its translation: CASSSRQGGYGYTF.

This sequence joins TRBV7-7 and TRBJ2-3; D is undetermined. V gave up 5 bases and J gave up 0 bases, with 24 bases separating them. Germline V lookup: CDR1 SSHAT, CDR2 FNYEAQ (reference sequence). The CDR3 is 19 amino acids. The CDR3 loop reads CASSRLGSAALPSTDTQYF. The CDR3 nucleotides are TGTGCCAGCAGCCGCCTTGGTAGTGCCGCGCTTCCAAGCACAGATACGCAGTATTTT.

This clonotype was seen at least ten times. The V and J genes are TRBV5-6 and TRBJ2-5, with 12 bases that match TRBD2. J lost 0 bases, V lost 4 bases, and 7 bases had no gene match. There are 17 residues in the CDR3. Germline values: CDR1 SGHDT, CDR2 YYEEEE. The CDR3 is CASSRRLAGGYQETQYF. The CDR3 DNA is TGTGCCAGCAGCAGGCGTCTAGCGGGAGGGTACCAAGAGACCCAGTACTTC.

There are many counts of this clonotype. The chain uses TRBV12-3 or TRBV12-4 and TRBJ1-6; a possible D gene is TRBD1 (5 bases). This CDR3 spans 14 amino acids. With 4 bases removed from V and 7 bases from J, the gap between germline ends came to 11 bases. Here the CDR3 reads CASSSAGLNSPLHF. DNA of the CDR3: TGTGCCAGCAGTTCGGCAGGGTTGAATTCACCCCTCCACTTT.

There are many counts of this clonotype. This sequence joins TRBV7-2 and TRBJ1-1; D remains unclear. The CDR3 runs 12 residues. V was pared by 3 bases and J by 1 base, with 3 bases between. The germline gives CDR1 SGHTA, CDR2 FQGNSA. The CDR3 coding sequence is TGTGCCAGCAGCTTCCGGAACACTGAAGCTTTCTTT. Protein product: CASSFRNTEAFF.